This paragraph covers one T cell receptor (beta chain) sequence. Its antigen remains undetermined. No quality values exist for individual bases; no much larger clone is one base distant. Receptor amplification or capture employed the immunoSEQ multiplex PCR assay. DNA from the cultured, isolated CD4+ T cells was subjected to TCR beta CDR3 sequencing. As for the original processing: Non-productive TCR sequences were removed and reads were trimmed to the CDR3 region, keeping CDR3s of at least 7 amino acids. The MANAFEST web app was used to pick out antigen-specific clonotypes by comparing their expansion in peptide wells with that in reference cultures. Positive clones required FDR<0.05 expansion versus reference and all other wells, odds ratio above 5, and frequency above 0.1% in two replicate wells. Cross-reactive clonotypes were defined as significantly expanded in SARS-CoV-2 spike wells and in at least one common cold coronavirus spike condition. CDR3 similarity was assessed by Levenshtein distance with the stringdist R package, and unrooted trees were built with ape in R 3.6.1. The clones in this table, taken by TCRdb from immuneACCESS, are in-frame only. Not every clone is retained; where verified, under half of the shortfall comes from an unresolved V gene, and the cause of the rest is unknown. Clonal size and the V and J genes are those of that table, whereas D and trimming came from the DNA. A total of tens of thousands of clones appear in this sample, approximately 76% of them only once. The top ten clonotypes cover approximately 12% of the sample.

The CDR1 and CDR2 encoded by the germline V gene are SGDLS and YYNGEE. The CDR3 sequence holds 15 residues, the cysteine and phenylalanine included. Only the CDR3 region is kept as DNA, spanning 45 bases read in frame from base 1. Trimming costs V 2 bases and J 1 base, and their ends lie 12 bases apart. In the ViraFEST assay, PBMC were stimulated with viral peptide pools, and antigen-specific CD4+ T cell clonotypes were then identified by expansion using TCR sequencing. After roughly 11 days of culture, CD4+ T cells were isolated with the EasySep CD4+ T cell isolation kit. Each participant got two doses of an mRNA SARS-CoV-2 vaccine, either BNT162b2 or mRNA-1273. The absence of prior SARS-CoV-2 infection in healthy vaccine recipients was confirmed by negative nucleocapsid antibodies before and after vaccination. Two million PBMC per well were cultured in IMDM with around 5.3% human AB serum, 10 IU/ml IL-2 and gentamicin, plus 10 ug/ml peptides. Half of the culture medium was replaced with fresh IL-2-containing medium on days 3 and 7. Unless noted otherwise, every peptide stimulation condition was grown in triplicate wells. Using Ficoll-Paque Plus gradient centrifugation, PBMC were separated from whole blood and then either used fresh or cryopreserved at -140C. Overlapping peptide pools spanned the spike proteins of SARS-CoV-2 and the common cold coronaviruses HCoV-NL63, HCoV-OC43 and HCoV-229E. The QIAamp micro DNA kit was used to extract genomic DNA from the cultured CD4+ T cells.

This specimen comes from a study of vaccination effects on CD4 cells after COVID-19 (dated by TCRdb to between 2021 and 2023). In the study overall: Post-vaccine samples across the study were collected a median of 72 days after the second dose, with a range of 14 to 241. SARS-CoV-2 spike-specific CD4+ TCR repertoires from before and after mRNA vaccination were compared in COVID-19 convalescent patients and in infection-naive vaccine recipients. Altogether, roughly 10 COVID-19 convalescent patients and a handful of SARS-CoV-2-naive healthy vaccine recipients made up the full study. Cultures from other donors in the study were sequenced using the Oncomine TCR Beta short-read assay on an Illumina iSeq 100. Broader findings and caveats from the paper: The study was limited by a small number of convalescent patients, and early post-infection timepoints were lacking. Among healthy vaccine recipients, nearly all vaccine-induced clones were SARS-CoV-2 mono-reactive, and just 1 of 255 was cross-reactive with common cold coronaviruses. Both infection-induced and vaccine-induced clones contracted markedly at late post-vaccination timepoints, which is consistent with waning T cell responses.

The rearrangement combines TRBV9 with TRBJ2-5; matching of 6 bases hints at TRBD2 as the D gene. This receptor was obtained from a human donor who received a COVID-19 vaccine. Sequences were derived from CD4+ T cells from PBMCs cultured with HCoV-229E spike peptides, sampled after COVID-19 vaccination. The cell subset or site label on this specimen signifies: HCoV-229E spike overlapping peptide pool stimulation. The DNA sequence follows: TGTGCCAGCAGCGTGGGGACTGTGGGCCAAGAGACCCAGTACTTC. It specifies CASSVGTVGQETQYF. Here the CDR3 is joined to the reference TRBV9 and TRBJ2-5 genes, and the full variable domain is: DSGVTQTPKHLITATGQRVTLRCSPRSGDLSVYWYQQSLDQGLQFLIQYYNGEERAKGNILERFSAQQFPDLHSELNLSSLELGDSALYFCASSVGTVGQETQYFGPGTRLLVL.